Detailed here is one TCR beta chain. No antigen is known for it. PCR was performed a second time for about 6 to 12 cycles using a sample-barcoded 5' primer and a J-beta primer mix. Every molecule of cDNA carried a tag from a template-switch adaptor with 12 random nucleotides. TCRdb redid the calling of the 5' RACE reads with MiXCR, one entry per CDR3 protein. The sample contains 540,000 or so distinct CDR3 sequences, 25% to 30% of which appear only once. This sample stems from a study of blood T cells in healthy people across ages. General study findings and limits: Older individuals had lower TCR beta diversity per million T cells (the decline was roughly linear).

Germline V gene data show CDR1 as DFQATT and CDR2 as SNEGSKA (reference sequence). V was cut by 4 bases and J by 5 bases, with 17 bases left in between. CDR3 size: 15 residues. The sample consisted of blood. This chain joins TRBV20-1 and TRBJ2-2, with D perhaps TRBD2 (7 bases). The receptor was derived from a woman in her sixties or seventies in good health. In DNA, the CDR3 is TGCAGTGCTATAATCCGGGGGGCGGGGACCGGGGAGCTGTTTTTT. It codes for CSAIIRGAGTGELFF.